This T cell receptor (beta chain) is drawn from a study of healthy donors' naive CD4 and CD8 T cells (dated by TCRdb to 2013 to 2016). Broadly, across the study: Donors were chosen to span three age groups (20-25, 40-50 and 60-70 years, six each), with mean age about 46 and half female. Peripheral blood mononuclear cells were obtained from some 20 unrelated, healthy individuals. To check how TCR variation relates to lineage commitment, the researchers sequenced rearranged TCR alpha and beta chains taken from naive CD4+ and CD8+ T cells. The donors were HLA-typed by sequencing at HLA-A, -B, -C, -DRB1, -DQB1 and -DPB1, using the SBTexcellerator protocol, an ABI3130xl analyzer and SBTengine software. The TCR alpha libraries followed the same workflow as the beta chain, except for a newly designed primer set that covered all functional IMGT alpha gene variants.

Cells with a CD4+CD8-CD45RO-CD45RA+ profile were isolated by FACS and defined as naive CD4+ T cells, and those with a CD8+CD4-CD45RA+CD27bright profile were defined as naive CD8+ T cells. Sorting used antibodies against CD4 (RPA-T4), CD8 (SK1), CD27 (O323), CD45RA (HI100) and CD45RO (UCHL1). What the work shows at the level of the full study, not this receptor alone: In both chains, CD4+ lineage was associated with a positively charged CDR3, and CD8+ lineage was associated with a negatively charged CDR3. Most V and J gene segments were reportedly biased between naive CD4+ and CD8+ cells, consistently across donors and independent of HLA genotype. Because alpha and beta chains were sequenced in bulk and could not be paired, the effects of the two chains in combination were not assessed. The study did not directly address possible repertoire bias arising from homeostatic proliferation of naive T cells. Taken together, V genes, J genes and CDR3 charge appeared to account for around 13% of the variance in CD4/CD8 propensity, mostly acting in an additive way.

About this clonotype itself: Its antigen target is currently unknown. No base quality information exists; no much larger clone differs at one position.

V loses 2 bases of germline sequence and J loses 7 bases, and the interval between the two ends is 9 bases. Counted from cysteine to phenylalanine, this CDR3 has 13 amino acids. Only CDR3 DNA is held: 39 bases, read in frame from base 1. From a lookup of the germline V gene (reference sequence), CDR1 and CDR2 are MNHNY and SVGAGI. These reads were obtained on a 454 GS FLX Titanium. A previously published linear amplification protocol was used to build TCR libraries from roughly 500 ng of total RNA. Sequencing was performed on the Roche/454 Genome Sequencer with Titanium chemistry. Per the source publication's procedure: 60,000 to 80,000 rearranged TCR alpha transcripts were sequenced from 5 or 6 of the healthy donors. Duplicate transcripts were removed, and each unique TCR clonotype was defined by its CDR3 junction following IMGT nomenclature. In R 2.13.0, logistic regression modeled CD4 versus CD8 status on V and J genes, adjusting for donor effects, with Bonferroni correction for multiple testing. The public sequencing data were trimmed at Q25 with fastp and processed into clonotypes with MiXCR by TCRdb, which kept only in-frame beta chains. A single entry per CDR3 protein holds the most common genes and DNA from its merged rows. These V and J calls derive from TCRdb rather than the authors' analysis. The sample contains about 200,000 distinct CDR3 sequences, around 74% of them found a single time. More than 2% of the sample is taken by the ten largest.

The sample comprised naive CD4+ and CD8+ T cells sorted from blood, pooled from several donors. Taken with the paper, the label for cell subset or site translates to: FACS-sorted naive CD4+ (CD45RO-CD45RA+) and naive CD8+ (CD45RA+CD27bright) T cells. Recombination joined TRBV6-6 with TRBJ2-1, with the D gene not clear enough to name. This TCR derives from a pool of human donors in good health; the sample pools cells from several healthy donors. The CDR3: CASSYVPRNEQFF. The DNA sequence is as follows: TGTGCCAGCAGTTACGTACCCCGGAATGAGCAGTTCTTC.